Described below is a single T cell receptor beta chain sequence and its context. Antigen unknown. The sample originates from a study of T cells in localized non-small cell lung cancer. CDR1 MNHNS and CDR2 SASEGT come from the germline V gene. This CDR3 is built from 12 residues. The germline V and J ends were trimmed by 7 bases and 9 bases, with 13 bases remaining between them. Study-level results: Because only a single region of the tumor was sequenced, heterogeneity remains possible. Researchers found a median around 50 of the top 100 tumor clones in adjacent lung. Uninvolved neighboring lung showed the greatest T cell clonality, exceeding tumor.

TCRdb's table, derived via immunoSEQ multiplex PCR, lists solely in-frame clones and lacks some. Among 75,000 to 95,000 clones listed, over 80% were seen once. The sequencing here drew on peripheral blood, taken before any cancer treatment. The J gene is TRBJ2-1, the V gene TRBV6-1; possibly TRBD2 for D (6 bases). The clonotype was recovered from a man aged 35-69 years with stage I squamous cell lung carcinoma. The CDR3 reads CASTPWRGEQFF. The CDR3, as DNA: TGTGCCAGCACCCCATGGCGGGGTGAGCAGTTCTTC.